The T cell receptor (beta chain) under discussion was sequenced for a study of neurological immune-mediated disorders. It was by 5'RACE with 10-nucleotide random UMIs that the cDNA was made. TCRdb used MiXCR to reprocess the 5' RACE reads, holding one entry per CDR3 protein. This sample has about 45,000 distinct CDR3 sequences, with 13% found just once. CDR1 LGHDT and CDR2 YNNKEL come from the germline V gene (reference sequence). The CDR3 length is 13 residues. Study-level points and caveats: Because no CDR3 amino acid sequences were shared across subjects by expanded clones, private repertoires were suggested in all groups.

This sample's time point: longitudinal time-point 3. Notes on this clonotype: Antigen: not known. A junction end diverges from the germline sequence, so it may reflect a read error.

This TCR was recovered from a young man in good health. This sequence joins TRBV3-1 and TRBJ2-7; D is unclear. The sample taken for sequencing was PBMCs. The CDR3 DNA reads TGTGCCAACAGCCACTCGGAGTCCTACGAGCAGTACTTC. The encoded protein is CANSHSESYEQYF.